A selection of T cell receptor beta chains follows, all from one sample in a study of T cell responses to AZD1222 COVID-19 vaccine. TCRdb keeps only in-frame clones here, not all; method: immunoSEQ multiplex PCR. This sample has approximately 160,000 clones, with roughly 88% found just once. Sample: peripheral blood, taken on day 0 of AZD1222 vaccination. These TCRs come from an adult in good health. Both conserved end residues are part of each CDR3. A D gene is named only where the DNA matches it firmly. For some rows the clone size is stated as once, few or many, or as a class when expanded; others skip it.

>TRBV3-1/TRBV3-2|TRBJ2-3|TRBD2|.
CASSHPGLAEDTQYF
TGTGCCAGCAGCCATCCGGGACTAGCGGAAGATACGCAGTATTTT
>TRBV7-7|TRBJ1-1|TRBD1|.
CASSPLGTAMNTEAFF
TGTGCTAGCAGTCCCCTCGGGACAGCCATGAACACTGAAGCTTTCTTT
>TRBV4-1|TRBJ1-6|.|few
CASSHQRGQVNSPLHF
TGCGCCAGCAGCCACCAACGTGGGCAGGTCAATTCACCCCTCCACTTT
>TRBV5-6|TRBJ1-2|TRBD1|.
CASRGRDRESYTF
TGTGCCAGCAGGGGCCGGGACAGGGAGAGCTACACCTTC
>TRBV9|TRBJ1-6|.|.
CASSVGPGSGNSPLHF
TGTGCCAGCAGCGTAGGCCCGGGATCGGGGAATTCACCCCTCCACTTT
>TRBV29-1|TRBJ1-2|.|.
CSVEGAGWGYTF
TGCAGCGTTGAAGGGGCGGGATGGGGCTACACCTTC
>TRBV28|TRBJ1-5|TRBD1|.
CASSKTGAVSQPQHF
TGTGCCAGCAGTAAGACAGGGGCCGTAAGTCAGCCCCAGCATTTT
>TRBV5-1|TRBJ1-3|.|.
CASSYGSTRAGNTIYF
TGCGCCAGCAGCTACGGAAGTACTAGAGCTGGAAACACCATATATTTT
>TRBV5-1|TRBJ1-1|.|.
CASSLTGKANTEAFF
TGCGCCAGCAGTCTAACAGGGAAAGCGAACACTGAAGCTTTCTTT
>TRBV25-1|TRBJ1-4|.|few
CASSEVQFEEKLFF
TGTGCCAGCAGTGAAGTACAGTTCGAGGAAAAACTGTTTTTT
>TRBV5-1|TRBJ2-3|TRBD2|few
CASTWTGLGTDTQYF
TGCGCCAGCACCTGGACCGGACTAGGCACAGATACGCAGTATTTT
>TRBV6-5|TRBJ2-7|TRBD2|once
CASSYSGTSGSYEQYF
TGTGCCAGCAGTTACTCCGGGACTAGCGGGAGCTACGAGCAGTACTTC
>TRBV19|TRBJ1-2|.|.
CASSILAARGYTF
TGTGCCAGTAGTATCTTGGCAGCCCGAGGCTACACCTTC
>TRBV7-2|TRBJ2-7|TRBD2|.
CASSLPGLAPEQYF
TGTGCCAGCAGCTTACCGGGACTAGCGCCCGAGCAGTACTTC
>TRBV9|TRBJ1-6|TRBD1|.
CASSAGQGLNSPLHF
TGTGCCAGCAGCGCCGGACAGGGCCTTAATTCACCCCTCCACTTT
>TRBV7-3|TRBJ2-1|TRBD2|.
CASSLAPAGDIYEQFF
TGTGCCAGCAGCTTGGCCCCAGCGGGAGATATTTATGAGCAGTTCTTC
>TRBV12-3/TRBV12-4|TRBJ1-5|.|few
CASSFGDRPQHF
TGTGCCAGCAGTTTTGGGGACCGGCCCCAGCATTTT
>TRBV4-1|TRBJ1-5|.|.
CASSQDSSQPQHF
TGCGCCAGCAGCCAAGATAGTTCGCAGCCCCAGCATTTT
>TRBV28|TRBJ1-4|TRBD1|.
CASSIHRGLGEKLFF
TGTGCCAGCAGTATCCATAGGGGGCTTGGGGAAAAACTGTTTTTT
>TRBV6-6|TRBJ1-5|.|.
CASSPLSQPQHF
TGTGCCAGCAGTCCCCTCAGTCAGCCCCAGCATTTT
>TRBV9|TRBJ2-1|.|.
CASSVGRGEQFF
TGTGCCAGCAGCGTAGGGAGGGGGGAGCAGTTCTTC
>TRBV7-8|TRBJ2-1|TRBD2|.
CASSFIPRGGEQFF
TGTGCCAGCAGCTTTATCCCCCGGGGGGGTGAGCAGTTCTTC
>TRBV5-6|TRBJ2-1|.|.
CASSLAGGERANEQFF
TGTGCCAGCAGCTTGGCCGGAGGGGAAAGAGCGAATGAGCAGTTCTTC
>TRBV29-1|TRBJ1-1|.|.
CSVVPGVTGVAFF
TGCAGCGTTGTCCCTGGGGTCACCGGGGTAGCTTTCTTT
>TRBV2|TRBJ1-5|.|.
CASSIQGFGNQPQHF
TGTGCCAGCAGTATACAGGGATTCGGCAATCAGCCCCAGCATTTT
>TRBV5-1|TRBJ1-5|.|.
CASSLETGLNQPQHF
TGCGCCAGCAGCTTGGAAACAGGGTTGAATCAGCCCCAGCATTTT
>TRBV20-1|TRBJ1-5|.|.
CSASPGQNNQPQHF
TGCAGTGCTAGTCCTGGACAAAACAATCAGCCCCAGCATTTT